This T cell receptor beta chain was recovered during a study of OX40 agonist ivuxolimab in advanced cancers. Background on the study: Treatment received earlier with anti-PD-1, anti-PD-L1 or anti-CTLA-4 agents was allowed, and around 40% had some.

This clone occurred once. Using immunoSEQ multiplex PCR, the repertoire was profiled, and TCRdb retains in-frame clones only, with some absent. The table lists around 70,000 clones, around four fifths of them singletons. Autoimmune disease history or systemic immunosuppression was exclusionary. The source is an adult with an advanced solid tumor such as melanoma, head and neck, liver or kidney cancer. The starting material was CD4+ or CD8+ T cells sorted from blood, obtained in a trial of the OX40 agonist ivuxolimab.

The CDR3: CSLEGLAGNYNEQFF. The CDR3 DNA reads as TGCAGCCTGGAAGGACTAGCGGGAAACTACAATGAGCAGTTCTTC. This rearrangement joins TRBV29-1 to TRBJ2-1; 12 positions agree with TRBD2. CDR1 SQVTM and CDR2 ANQGSEA come from the germline V gene. The ends lost 8 bases at V and 3 bases at J; junction bases unmatched: 8. The CDR3 length is 15 residues.